One sample yielded the 4 T cell receptor beta chains listed below, sequenced in a study of T cell repertoires in cytomegalovirus infection. TCRdb fed the reads into MiXCR, producing one record per CDR3 protein. The data show 450,000 to 650,000 distinct CDR3 sequences, around 27% seen once. Sequencing input: PBMCs. The source is a human donor in good health (CMV status not recorded). Some clones in this sample may be carry-over from other donors' samples.

This chain joins TRBV28 and TRBJ2-7; 13 nucleotides line up with TRBD2. Germline V gene sequence: CDR1 MDHEN, CDR2 SYDVKM. Trimming cost V 7 bases and J 4 bases; bases outside gene matches: 7. This CDR3 is built from 15 residues. The CDR3 here is CASNPTSGRRYEQYF. CDR3 bases: TGTGCCAGCAACCCGACTAGCGGGAGGCGGTACGAGCAGTACTTC.

This clonotype was found a few times. CDR3 nucleotide sequence: TGTGCCAGCAGCTCCCGTGACCTTGGCTACACCTTC. This codes for CASSSRDLGYTF. This chain joins TRBV7-2 and TRBJ1-2; no definite D call. V lost 4 bases and J lost 7, with 10 bases in between. The germline V gene has CDR1 SGHTA and CDR2 FQGNSA. The CDR3 has 12 residues.

There are a few counts of this clonotype. This chain joins TRBV19 and TRBJ2-2; D is possibly TRBD2 (6 bases). V shed 10 bases and J shed 1 base, with 16 bases lying between them. This CDR3 is built from 15 residues. Germline-derived CDR1 and CDR2 are LNHDA and SQIVND (reference sequence). The chain's CDR3 is CATRKGTWNTGELFF. DNA of the CDR3: TGTGCCACAAGAAAGGGGACTTGGAACACCGGGGAGCTGTTTTTT.

The sample holds a few counts of this clonotype. This sequence joins TRBV28 and TRBJ1-6; D gene ambiguous. The CDR3 sequence is 16 residues long. Trimming pared 7 bases from V and 4 bases from J, leaving 17 bases between. Germline CDR1 reads MDHEN; CDR2 reads SYDVKM. Here the CDR3 reads CASTPSMRVYNSPLHF. The CDR3 DNA sequence: TGTGCCAGCACCCCGTCCATGCGAGTGTATAATTCACCCCTCCACTTT.